The rows below give T cell receptor beta chains drawn from one sample of a study of human T cells and chemical hapten exposure. TCRdb reanalysed the RACE reads using MiXCR and keeps one entry per CDR3 protein. This table holds 25,000 to 35,000 distinct CDR3 sequences, around 6% found once. This specimen was whole blood, taken in connection with sensitization to the hapten diphenylcyclopropenone (DPC). Every receptor here comes from a man aged 25-45 years with alopecia areata. Some clones in this sample may be carry-over from other donors' samples. CDR3s include the opening cysteine and the closing phenylalanine or tryptophan. A D gene is named only where the DNA matches it firmly. Not all rows give a size; the values are once, few, many and, for expanded clones, a class.

>.|TRBV9|TRBJ2-3|many
TGTGCCAGCAGCGTAGAAGTGGACCTCAGCACAGATACGCAGTATTTT
CASSVEVDLSTDTQYF
>.|TRBV29-1|TRBJ2-3|many
TGCAGCGTTGAGAGGAGTCTCGGATCTAGCACAGATACGCAGTATTTT
CSVERSLGSSTDTQYF
>.|TRBV20-1|TRBJ1-5|many
TGCAGTGCTATACAGGGTCTAGGTCAGCCCCAGCATTTT
CSAIQGLGQPQHF
>TRBD2|TRBV20-1|TRBJ2-3|many
TGCAGTGCCCCATTTGCGGGAGGGCCTAATACGCAGTATTTT
CSAPFAGGPNTQYF
>.|TRBV19|TRBJ1-3|many
TGTGCCAGTAGTATTCGACAAAAAAACACCATATATTTT
CASSIRQKNTIYF
>.|TRBV18|TRBJ1-2|many
TGTGCCAGCTCACCGGACAGCTATGGCTACACCTTC
CASSPDSYGYTF
>.|TRBV19|TRBJ2-5|many
TGTGCCAGTAGTTCCCGGGACCTCGGGCGAGAGACCCAGTACTTC
CASSSRDLGRETQYF
>TRBD1|TRBV9|TRBJ2-5|many
TGTGCCAGCAGCGTACTTGAGGGGGCACAAGAGACCCAGTACTTC
CASSVLEGAQETQYF
>TRBD1|TRBV25-1|TRBJ1-6|many
TGTGCCAGCAGTGAGTCTGCCCCTCAAGGGGGCTGGAATTCACCCCTCCACTTT
CASSESAPQGGWNSPLHF
>TRBD1|TRBV29-1|TRBJ1-4|many
TGCAGCGCTGAGGGACAGGGTCGTGTACTGTTTTTT
CSAEGQGRVLFF
>TRBD1|TRBV29-1|TRBJ1-1|many
TGCAGCGTTGTCGGACAGGGGGACACTGAAGCTTTCTTT
CSVVGQGDTEAFF
>TRBD2|TRBV19|TRBJ2-5|.
TGTGCCAGTAGTATACGGCGGGGGGTCGGTGTGGAGACCCAGTACTTC
CASSIRRGVGVETQYF
>.|TRBV20-1|TRBJ1-2|many
TGCAGTGCTAGAGAGGACACAGGCTATGGCTACACCTTC
CSAREDTGYGYTF
>.|TRBV18|TRBJ1-3|many
TGTGCCAGCTCATCGGGACCGCTTAGCTCTGGAAACACCATATATTTT
CASSSGPLSSGNTIYF
>TRBD2|TRBV27|TRBJ2-7|many
TGTGCCAGCAGTCTGGGACTAGCGGGATACTACGAGCAGTACTTC
CASSLGLAGYYEQYF
>TRBD1|TRBV6-2/TRBV6-3|TRBJ1-2|few
TGTGCCAGCAGTTACTTGGGGACAGGTACAAACTATGGCTACACCTTC
CASSYLGTGTNYGYTF
>.|TRBV7-2|TRBJ2-7|.
TGTGCCAGCAGCTTATCTATTGCACAGGGAGGAATGGAGCAGTACTTC
CASSLSIAQGGMEQYF
>.|TRBV7-9|TRBJ2-1|many
TGTGCCAGCAGCCAGAGACTAGGGGTTGACAATGAGCAGTTCTTC
CASSQRLGVDNEQFF
>TRBD2|TRBV7-8|TRBJ2-3|many
TGTGCAGGCCGTAGGGCTAGCGGTACAGATACGCAGTATTTT
CAGRRASGTDTQYF
>.|TRBV7-9|TRBJ2-5|many
TGTGCCAGCAGCTTAGAAAGGACTCCCGGATGGCAAGAGACCCAGTACTTC
CASSLERTPGWQETQYF
>.|TRBV7-3|TRBJ1-1|.
TGTGCCAGCAGCTCCGGACCCACAGCTGAAGCTTTCTTT
CASSSGPTAEAFF
>TRBD1|TRBV4-3|TRBJ2-2|many
TGCGCCAGCAGCCAAGGGACAGGGTCGGCCGGGGAGCTGTTTTTT
CASSQGTGSAGELFF
>TRBD2|TRBV7-2|TRBJ2-7|many
TGTGCCAGCAGCCCAGCGGTCGAGGGGGCTAGCGGGATATCCTACGAGCAGTACTTC
CASSPAVEGASGISYEQYF
>.|TRBV19|TRBJ1-2|many
TGTGCCAGTAGCCAATCCAGGGGCTACACCTTC
CASSQSRGYTF
>.|TRBV12-3/TRBV12-4|TRBJ1-5|many
TGTGCCAGCAGTTTTGCAGGGGTCAATCAGCCCCAGCATTTT
CASSFAGVNQPQHF
>.|TRBV10-3|TRBJ2-7|many
TGTGCCATCAGTGACCCCTCTCATGGTTACTACGAGCAGTACTTC
CAISDPSHGYYEQYF
>.|TRBV11-2|TRBJ2-1|many
TGTGCCAGCAATTCCCGAGAGGACAATGAGCAGTTCTTC
CASNSREDNEQFF
>.|TRBV29-1|TRBJ1-3|many
TGCAGCGCCCGACCGGACGTGAGCTCTGGAAACACCATATATTTT
CSARPDVSSGNTIYF
>.|TRBV27|TRBJ2-3|many
TGTGCCAGCAGTTTGGACATGGCGGACACAGATACGCAGTATTTT
CASSLDMADTDTQYF
>.|TRBV6-2/TRBV6-3|TRBJ2-3|many
TGTGCCAGCTCCAAGGAACTAGCTTCAGATACGCAGTATTTT
CASSKELASDTQYF
>.|TRBV12-3/TRBV12-4|TRBJ2-5|.
TGTGCCAGCAGTTCCCTGTGGGGGCGGCAAGAGACCCAGTACTTC
CASSSLWGRQETQYF
>.|TRBV2|TRBJ2-7|many
TGTGCCAGCGGCGACGCGCCCTCCTACGAGCAGTACTTC
CASGDAPSYEQYF
>.|TRBV29-1|TRBJ2-5|many
TGCAGCGTTATTCGGACAGCTTACCAAGAGACCCAGTACTTC
CSVIRTAYQETQYF
>.|TRBV15|TRBJ2-1|many
TGTGCCACCAGCAGGGGAGATCTCGAGCAGTTCTTC
CATSRGDLEQFF
>.|TRBV5-6|TRBJ1-1|many
TGTGCCAGCAGCTTGGGGTCGGGAGGGGCTGAAGCTTTCTTT
CASSLGSGGAEAFF
>.|TRBV18|TRBJ1-1|.
TGTGCCAGCTCACTACAGAGTGACGACACTGAAGCTTTCTTT
CASSLQSDDTEAFF
>.|TRBV12-3/TRBV12-4|TRBJ1-5|medium-sized
TGTGCCAGCCGAGCGGAGCACCAGCCCCAGCATTTT
CASRAEHQPQHF
>TRBD2|TRBV12-5|TRBJ2-1|many
TGTGCTAGTGGTTCGGGCCTCCTCCCGGGAGGGCGGGATGAGCAGTTCTTC
CASGSGLLPGGRDEQFF
>TRBD2|TRBV6-2/TRBV6-3|TRBJ2-1|many
TGTGCCAGCAGTTCGGGGGCTATAGCGGGAGGTCCCTACAATGAGCAGTTCTTC
CASSSGAIAGGPYNEQFF
>.|TRBV7-9|TRBJ2-7|many
TGTGCCAGCAGCTTAGCAGACGAGCAGTACTTC
CASSLADEQYF
>.|TRBV30|TRBJ1-2|many
TGTGCCTGGAGTGAGTCATCTCAGGGCGCTTATGGCTACACCTTC
CAWSESSQGAYGYTF
>.|TRBV4-2|TRBJ1-5|many
TGTGCCAGCAGCCAGGGACCCGAGGCGAGGGTAGGACAGCCCCAGCATTTT
CASSQGPEARVGQPQHF
>.|TRBV7-8|TRBJ1-5|many
TGTGCCAGCAGCTTCTCTGACAATCAGCCCCAGCATTTT
CASSFSDNQPQHF
>.|TRBV19|TRBJ2-5|many
TGTGCCAGTAGTTGGACACCTCAAGAGACCCAGTACTTC
CASSWTPQETQYF
>.|TRBV27|TRBJ2-2|many
TGTGCCAGCAGTTTAGGGCCCACCGGGGAGCTGGAGCTGTTTTTT
CASSLGPTGELELFF
>.|TRBV7-6|TRBJ2-3|medium-sized
TGTGCCAGCAGCGCCCCCAGGGAAGGGGCGAGCACAGATACGCAGTATTTT
CASSAPREGASTDTQYF
>TRBD1|TRBV6-1|TRBJ2-4|many
TGTGCCAGCAGTGGAGGACAGGGGGAGGGCATTCAGTACTTC
CASSGGQGEGIQYF
>.|TRBV6-6|TRBJ2-7|many
TGTGCCAGCAGCCAGGGAGAGCAGTACTTC
CASSQGEQYF
>TRBD1|TRBV7-2|TRBJ2-3|few
TGTGCCAGCAGCCACGGACAGGGGGGCACAGATACGCAGTATTTT
CASSHGQGGTDTQYF
>.|TRBV6-6|TRBJ2-1|many
TGTGCCAGCAGTCCTACGGCACGAGGACGTGAGCAGTTCTTC
CASSPTARGREQFF
>.|TRBV7-2|TRBJ1-5|.
TGTGCCAGCAGCTTAGTGTCCGGGAATAGCAATCATCCCCAGCATTTT
CASSLVSGNSNHPQHF
>.|TRBV7-9|TRBJ2-5|medium-sized
TGTGCCAGCAGCCCCGGGACTTTAGAAGTCCAGTACTTC
CASSPGTLEVQYF